The clone carrying this T cell receptor (beta chain) was observed a few times. As yet, its antigen is unknown. This specimen belongs to a study of chemoradiotherapy in HPV16-positive cancers. Study at large: A couple of HPV16-positive patients' cells yielded candidate HPV-specific clones and common motifs.

Overall study findings and caveats: Candidate HPV-specific clones and E7-related TCR motifs grew in tumor during treatment. Only a couple of HPV16-positive patients supplied the functional HPV-specificity definition.

Trimming removed 1 base at V and 5 bases at J, with 9 bases between. Germline V lookup: CDR1 MNHNS, CDR2 SASEGT. The CDR3 extends over 14 amino acids. Sequencing used immunoSEQ multiplex PCR; TCRdb keeps in-frame clones, though not all of them. The table has about 9,200 clones, roughly 80% seen once. This chain joins TRBV6-1 and TRBJ2-4, with D uncertain. The clonotype was recovered from a human donor with HPV-associated anogenital cancer. Specimen: tumor tissue, collected from a patient who underwent chemoradiotherapy. The CDR3 protein is CASSEVFQQNIQYF. DNA of the CDR3: TGTGCCAGCAGTGAAGTCTTCCAGCAAAACATTCAGTACTTC.